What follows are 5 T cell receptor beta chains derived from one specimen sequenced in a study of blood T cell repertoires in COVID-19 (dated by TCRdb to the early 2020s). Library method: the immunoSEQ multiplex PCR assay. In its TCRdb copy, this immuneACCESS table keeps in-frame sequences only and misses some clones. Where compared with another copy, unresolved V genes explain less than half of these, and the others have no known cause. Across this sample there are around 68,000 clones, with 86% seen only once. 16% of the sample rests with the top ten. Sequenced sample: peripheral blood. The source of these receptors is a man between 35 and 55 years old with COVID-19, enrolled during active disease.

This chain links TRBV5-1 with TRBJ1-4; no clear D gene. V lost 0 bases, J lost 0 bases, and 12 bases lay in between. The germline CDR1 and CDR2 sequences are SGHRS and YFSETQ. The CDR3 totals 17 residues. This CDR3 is CASSLAQISATNEKLFF. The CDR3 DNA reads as TGCGCCAGCAGCTTGGCGCAGATTAGCGCAACTAATGAAAAACTGTTTTTT.

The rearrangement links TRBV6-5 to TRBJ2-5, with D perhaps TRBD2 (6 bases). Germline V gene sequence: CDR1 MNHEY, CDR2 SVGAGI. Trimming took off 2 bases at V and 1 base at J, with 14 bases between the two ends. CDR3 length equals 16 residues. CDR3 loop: CASSYSFGGAQETQYF. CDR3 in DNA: TGTGCCAGCAGTTACAGTTTCGGCGGGGCCCAAGAGACCCAGTACTTC.

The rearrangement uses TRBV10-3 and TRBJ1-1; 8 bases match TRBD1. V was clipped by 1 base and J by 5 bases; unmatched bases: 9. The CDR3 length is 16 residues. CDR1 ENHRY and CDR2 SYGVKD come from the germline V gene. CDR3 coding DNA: TGTGCCATCAGTGAGTACTCGCAGGGGGCAGGGACTGAAGCTTTCTTT. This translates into CAISEYSQGAGTEAFF.

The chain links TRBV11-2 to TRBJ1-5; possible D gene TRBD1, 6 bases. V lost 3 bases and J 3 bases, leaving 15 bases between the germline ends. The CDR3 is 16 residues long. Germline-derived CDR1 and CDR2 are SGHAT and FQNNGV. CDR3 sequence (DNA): TGTGCCAGCAGCTTCGGAGCCGGGACAATCAATCAGCCCCAGCATTTT. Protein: CASSFGAGTINQPQHF.

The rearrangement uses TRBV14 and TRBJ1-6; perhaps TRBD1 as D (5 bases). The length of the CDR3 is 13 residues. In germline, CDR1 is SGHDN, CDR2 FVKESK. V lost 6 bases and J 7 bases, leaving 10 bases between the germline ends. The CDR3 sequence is CASRAGNNSPLHF. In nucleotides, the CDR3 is TGTGCCAGCAGGGCAGGGAACAATTCACCCCTCCACTTT.